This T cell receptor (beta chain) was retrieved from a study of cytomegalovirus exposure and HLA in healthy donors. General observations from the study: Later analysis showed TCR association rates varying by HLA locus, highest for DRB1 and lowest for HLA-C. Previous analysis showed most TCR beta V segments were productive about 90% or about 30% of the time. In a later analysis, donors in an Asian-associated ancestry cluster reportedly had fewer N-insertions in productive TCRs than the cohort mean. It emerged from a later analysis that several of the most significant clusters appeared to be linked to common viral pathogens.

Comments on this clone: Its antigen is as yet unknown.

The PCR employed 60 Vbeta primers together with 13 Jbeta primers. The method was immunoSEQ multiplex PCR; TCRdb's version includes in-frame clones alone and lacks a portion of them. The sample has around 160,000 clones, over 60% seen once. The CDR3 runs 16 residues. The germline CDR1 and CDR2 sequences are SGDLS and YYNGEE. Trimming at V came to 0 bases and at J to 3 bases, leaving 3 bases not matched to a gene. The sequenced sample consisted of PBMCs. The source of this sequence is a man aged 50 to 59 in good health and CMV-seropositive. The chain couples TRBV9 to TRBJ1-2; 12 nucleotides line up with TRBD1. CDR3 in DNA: TGTGCCAGCAGCGTAGGGGGGACAGGGGGCGACTATGGCTACACCTTC. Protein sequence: CASSVGGTGGDYGYTF.